The 8 T cell receptor beta chains reported below all come from one sample, sequenced in a study of T cell changes during pregnancy in multiple sclerosis (dated by TCRdb to about 2019). The library was produced with the immunoSEQ multiplex PCR assay. TCRdb stores this immuneACCESS table with in-frame sequences only. Part of the clones is absent; in the studies checked, under half of the shortfall reflects unresolved V genes, and no reason is known for the rest. Across this sample there are some 38,000 clones, with 85% to 90% seen only once. The ten biggest clones cover 5.5% to 7.5% of the sample. This specimen was CD8+ T cells from peripheral blood mononuclear cells, taken in the third trimester of pregnancy. The receptors derive from a female donor with multiple sclerosis, enrolled in a pregnancy study.

This chain connects TRBV5-4 to TRBJ1-6; the match to TRBD1 covers 10 bases. CDR1 is SGHNT, CDR2 YYREEE, per germline (reference sequence). The CDR3 totals 15 residues. Trimming took 4 bases from V and 8 from J; bases not matched to a gene: 6. This CDR3 is CASSNMDRGDSPLHF. The CDR3 DNA sequence: TGTGCCAGCAGCAATATGGACAGGGGGGATTCACCCCTCCACTTT.

The chain has TRBV11-2 and TRBJ2-4; the D gene is possibly TRBD2 (6 bases). The CDR3 consists of 14 residues. Per germline, CDR1 SGHAT and CDR2 FQNNGV. Deletions cut 5 bases from V and 7 bases from J, with 15 bases between. CDR3 nucleotides: TGTGCCAGCAGCGCCGCTCGGGAGCCGAACATTCAGTACTTC. The encoded protein is CASSAAREPNIQYF.

The chain recombines TRBV2 with TRBJ2-7, with TRBD2 matching 10 bases. The CDR3 runs to 16 residues. CDR1 and CDR2 from the germline V gene are SNHLY and FYNNEI. After removal of 7 bases from V and 1 base from J, the junction contained 10 bases not matched to a gene. The CDR3, as DNA: TGTGCCAGCATTTGGGGTCTAGCGGGGGAGTCCTACGAGCAGTACTTC. Its translation: CASIWGLAGESYEQYF.

This clone was detected a few times. The chain joins TRBV9 to TRBJ1-1; D gene unclear. Germline CDR1 reads SGDLS; CDR2 reads YYNGEE. The CDR3 is 13 amino acids. V lost 0 bases, J lost 1 base, and 4 bases lay in between. Here the CDR3 reads CASSVDGNTEAFF. As DNA, the CDR3 is TGTGCCAGCAGCGTAGACGGGAACACTGAAGCTTTCTTT.

The CDR3 loop is CASSLIGGAYNEQFF. CDR3 nucleotides: TGTGCCAGCAGCTTAATCGGGGGGGCCTACAATGAGCAGTTCTTC. The gene calls are TRBV7-2 and TRBJ2-1, with 8 bases fitting TRBD2. The V and J ends lost 2 bases and 2 bases, in that order; junction bases with no gene match: 2. CDR3 length: 15 residues. In germline, CDR1 is SGHTA, CDR2 FQGNSA.

This sequence joins TRBV15 and TRBJ1-6; D is uncertain. Trimming cost V 7 bases and J 7 bases, with 14 bases left between them. Germline values: CDR1 LNHNV, CDR2 YYDKDF (reference sequence). The CDR3 is 14 residues long. Here the CDR3 DNA reads TGTGCCACCACTGTCTCGGGAGGGAATTCACCCCTCCACTTT. This gives the protein CATTVSGGNSPLHF.

The genes are TRBV4-1 and TRBJ1-1; D ambiguous. V was cut by 4 bases and J by 4 bases, with 13 bases left in between. The V gene's germline CDR1 is MGHRA and CDR2 YSYEKL. The CDR3 has 14 amino acids. This CDR3 is CASSLLEGRTEAFF. The CDR3 DNA reads TGCGCCAGCAGCCTCCTGGAGGGCCGCACTGAAGCTTTCTTT.

DNA for the CDR3: TGTGCCAGCAGCCAATGGGGGCAACAGGGGGCGGATGGCTACACCTTC. It encodes CASSQWGQQGADGYTF. This chain uses TRBV16 with TRBJ1-2; 9 bases agree with TRBD1. The CDR3 covers 16 residues. Germline-derived CDR1 and CDR2 are KGHSY and FQNENV. The trim removed 1 base at V and 6 bases at J, leaving 9 bases unmatched.